The rows below give T cell receptor beta chains drawn from one sample of a study of blood T cell repertoires in COVID-19. Generated by immunoSEQ multiplex PCR, the TCRdb table keeps only in-frame clones and is missing some. Of 450,000 or so clones listed, approximately 91% are singletons. The sequenced material came from peripheral blood. These receptor sequences come from a woman in her thirties or forties with COVID-19, enrolled during active disease. The CDR3 runs from the conserved cysteine through the conserved F or W. Fields, in order: clone size, J gene, D gene, V gene, CDR3 protein, CDR3 DNA. D genes are given only for firm matches. Only part of the rows carry a size: once, few, many, or a class if the clone is expanded.

clone_size: -; j_call: TRBJ2-3; d_call: -; v_call: TRBV15; cdr3_aa: CATSLWETDTQYF; cdr3_nt: TGTGCCACCAGCCTTTGGGAGACAGATACGCAGTATTTT
clone_size: -; j_call: TRBJ1-1; d_call: -; v_call: TRBV5-1; cdr3_aa: CASSFPRGGMNTEAFF; cdr3_nt: TGCGCCAGCAGCTTCCCCCGGGGAGGCATGAACACTGAAGCTTTCTTT
clone_size: -; j_call: TRBJ1-2; d_call: TRBD1; v_call: TRBV5-1; cdr3_aa: CASSRDRVSSGYTF; cdr3_nt: TGCGCCAGCAGTCGGGACAGGGTCAGCAGTGGCTACACCTTC
clone_size: -; j_call: TRBJ1-6; d_call: -; v_call: TRBV5-4; cdr3_aa: CASSLPGGNSPLHF; cdr3_nt: TGTGCCAGCAGCTTACCAGGCGGGAATTCACCCCTCCACTTT
clone_size: -; j_call: TRBJ2-3; d_call: -; v_call: TRBV3-1/TRBV3-2; cdr3_aa: CASSQDAGPDTQYF; cdr3_nt: TGTGCCAGCAGCCAAGATGCGGGGCCAGATACGCAGTATTTT
clone_size: -; j_call: TRBJ2-1; d_call: TRBD2; v_call: TRBV11-2; cdr3_aa: CASSLGSAGTRNEQFF; cdr3_nt: TGTGCCAGCAGCTTAGGGTCAGCGGGGACCCGCAATGAGCAGTTCTTC
clone_size: -; j_call: TRBJ1-1; d_call: -; v_call: TRBV30; cdr3_aa: CAWIIQGPGVRHTEAFF; cdr3_nt: TGTGCCTGGATCATCCAAGGCCCCGGGGTTAGACACACTGAAGCTTTCTTT
clone_size: -; j_call: TRBJ2-5; d_call: -; v_call: TRBV14; cdr3_aa: CASSQDRLVEETQYF; cdr3_nt: TGTGCCAGCAGCCAAGATCGGCTAGTGGAGGAGACCCAGTACTTC
clone_size: -; j_call: TRBJ1-5; d_call: -; v_call: TRBV15; cdr3_aa: CATSRDRRESNQPQHF; cdr3_nt: TGTGCCACCAGCAGAGATCGGAGGGAGAGCAATCAGCCCCAGCATTTT
clone_size: -; j_call: TRBJ2-6; d_call: -; v_call: TRBV5-1; cdr3_aa: CASSLGHLGANVLTF; cdr3_nt: TGCGCCAGCAGCTTGGGACATCTGGGGGCCAACGTCCTGACTTTC
clone_size: -; j_call: TRBJ2-7; d_call: -; v_call: TRBV12-3/TRBV12-4; cdr3_aa: CASSLRGYYEQYF; cdr3_nt: TGTGCCAGCAGTTTAAGGGGATACTACGAGCAGTACTTC
clone_size: -; j_call: TRBJ1-3; d_call: -; v_call: TRBV30; cdr3_aa: CAWSMQTGNTIYF; cdr3_nt: TGTGCCTGGAGTATGCAGACTGGAAACACCATATATTTT
clone_size: -; j_call: TRBJ2-7; d_call: TRBD1; v_call: TRBV28; cdr3_aa: CASRGSTGGFNEQYF; cdr3_nt: TGTGCCAGCAGGGGGTCGACAGGGGGGTTCAACGAGCAGTACTTC
clone_size: -; j_call: TRBJ2-3; d_call: -; v_call: TRBV29-1; cdr3_aa: CSVEDLPRGGTDTQYF; cdr3_nt: TGCAGCGTTGAAGATCTTCCCAGGGGAGGGACAGATACGCAGTATTTT
clone_size: once; j_call: TRBJ1-1; d_call: -; v_call: TRBV30; cdr3_aa: CAWTVANVGTEAFF; cdr3_nt: TGTGCCTGGACAGTAGCAAATGTTGGCACTGAAGCTTTCTTT
clone_size: -; j_call: TRBJ2-5; d_call: -; v_call: TRBV5-1; cdr3_aa: CASSSQGGETQYF; cdr3_nt: TGCGCCAGCAGCTCCCAGGGGGGAGAGACCCAGTACTTC
clone_size: -; j_call: TRBJ2-7; d_call: -; v_call: TRBV19; cdr3_aa: CASSPLGQTYEQYF; cdr3_nt: TGTGCCAGTAGTCCCCTAGGACAGACCTACGAGCAGTACTTC
clone_size: -; j_call: TRBJ1-1; d_call: -; v_call: TRBV4-3; cdr3_aa: CASSQKRGTEAFF; cdr3_nt: TGCGCCAGCAGCCAAAAGCGCGGGACTGAAGCTTTCTTT
clone_size: once; j_call: TRBJ2-1; d_call: TRBD2; v_call: TRBV4-3; cdr3_aa: CASSQLAGGPGEQFF; cdr3_nt: TGCGCCAGCAGCCAACTAGCGGGAGGGCCCGGTGAGCAGTTCTTC
clone_size: -; j_call: TRBJ2-7; d_call: TRBD1; v_call: TRBV27; cdr3_aa: CASSLLYDGTGFTYEQYF; cdr3_nt: TGTGCCAGCAGTTTATTATATGACGGGACAGGGTTTACCTACGAGCAGTACTTC
clone_size: once; j_call: TRBJ2-3; d_call: -; v_call: TRBV4-2; cdr3_aa: CASSQDNLYTDTQYF; cdr3_nt: TGTGCCAGCAGCCAAGATAACCTATACACAGATACGCAGTATTTT